Listed here are 2 T cell receptor beta chains from one sample, sequenced in a study of OX40 agonist ivuxolimab in advanced cancers. Assay used: immunoSEQ multiplex PCR; TCRdb lists only in-frame clones, some missing. This table holds some 79,000 clones, around 90% found once. This sample comprised CD4+ or CD8+ T cells sorted from blood, obtained in a trial of the OX40 agonist ivuxolimab. These receptors came from an adult with an advanced solid tumor such as melanoma, head and neck, liver or kidney cancer.

The V call is TRBV18, the J call TRBJ2-5; perhaps TRBD1 as D (6 bases). The germline gives CDR1 KGHSH, CDR2 LQKENI. Between the trimmed V and J ends, which lost 5 bases and 0 bases, there was a span of 13 bases. CDR3 length: 15 amino acids. The CDR3 is CASSATGIYQETQYF. The CDR3 coding sequence is TGTGCCAGCTCAGCGACAGGAATTTACCAAGAGACCCAGTACTTC.

A remark on this clone: It is unclear where the CDR3 begins or ends on the DNA, so no DNA is shown, and the CDR3 is as TCRdb lists it. The chain joins TRBV11-2 to TRBJ2-7; no DNA check was done on the table's D call, TRBD2. The germline V gene has CDR1 SGHAT and CDR2 FQNNGV. The CDR3 contains 18 residues when both ends are counted. CDR3 protein: CASSLATGGSSSGYEQYF.